Following are 16 T cell receptor beta chains from one sample sequenced in a study of graft-versus-host responses after intestinal transplantation. Only in-frame clones appear in the TCRdb table, and some are missing; sequencing was by immunoSEQ multiplex PCR. The sample lists tens of thousands of clones, roughly 91% occurring once. No antigens are known for them. The material sequenced was unstimulated CD4+ T cells sorted from spleen or lymph node cells, taken before intestinal transplant. These receptors all come from a human donor who received an intestinal transplant.

CDR3 in amino acids: CASSRDRDSYEQYF. The CDR3 coding sequence is TGTGCCAGCAGTCGGGATAGGGATTCATACGAGCAGTACTTC. The rearrangement links TRBV2 to TRBJ2-7; possibly TRBD2 for D (5 bases). Germline-derived CDR1 and CDR2 are SNHLY and FYNNEI. This CDR3 is built from 14 residues. V shed 5 bases and J shed 4 bases, with 15 bases lying between them.

In regard to this clone: The germline gene is not matched at one end of the junction; a read error may be the cause. The genes are TRBV7-7 and TRBJ2-5; D is perhaps TRBD1 (6 bases). The germline V gene encodes CDR1 SSHAT and CDR2 FNYEAQ (reference sequence). The CDR3 has 12 residues. The CDR3 coding sequence is TGTGCTAGCAGCTTACAGGGAGAGACCCAGTACTTC. Its translation: CASSLQGETQYF.

The V call is TRBV19, the J call TRBJ2-3; 11 nucleotides line up with TRBD2. Germline-derived CDR1 and CDR2 are LNHDA and SQIVND (reference sequence). V was clipped by 4 bases and J by 4 bases; unmatched bases: 4. This CDR3 spans 15 amino acids. The CDR3 loop is CASSTLAGAPDTQYF. In DNA form, the CDR3 reads TGTGCCAGTAGTACACTAGCGGGAGCCCCAGATACGCAGTATTTT.

The V and J genes are TRBV5-4 and TRBJ1-2; perhaps TRBD1 as D (6 bases). The CDR3 is 12 amino acids. Germline CDR1 SGHNT, CDR2 YYREEE (reference sequence). The V and J ends lost 0 bases and 8 bases respectively, with 8 bases between them. CDR3 protein: CASSLDRDGYTF. The DNA for the CDR3 is TGTGCCAGCAGCTTGGACAGGGACGGCTACACCTTC.

The chain joins TRBV7-8 to TRBJ2-5; the match to TRBD1 covers 9 bases. Germline V CDR1 and CDR2: SGHVS, FQNEAQ. The V gene end was trimmed by 5 bases and the J gene end by 5 bases; junction bases not matched to a gene: 6. The CDR3 consists of 14 residues. Written as DNA, the CDR3 is TGTGCCAGCAGCCCGCACAGGGGGCGGGAGACCCAGTACTTC. Protein sequence: CASSPHRGRETQYF. Using reference TRBV7-8 and TRBJ2-5 for the parts outside the CDR3, the full variable domain is GAGVSQSPRYKVAKRGQDVALRCDPISGHVSLFWYQQALGQGPEFLTYFQNEAQLDKSGLPSDRFFAERPEGSVSTLKIQRTQQEDSAVYLCASSPHRGRETQYFGPGTRLLVL.

The rearrangement joins TRBV5-4 to TRBJ1-1; 8 nucleotides align to TRBD1. This CDR3 is built from 14 residues. Germline V lookup: CDR1 SGHNT, CDR2 YYREEE (reference sequence). V was clipped by 4 bases and J by 0 bases; unmatched bases: 2. The CDR3 loop reads CASSRTGMNTEAFF. DNA for the CDR3: TGTGCCAGCAGCCGGACAGGGATGAACACTGAAGCTTTCTTT.

This clone was detected a few times. The chain carries TRBV7-9 and TRBJ2-1, with a possible D match to TRBD2 (6 bases). Germline loops: CDR1 SEHNR, CDR2 FQNEAQ (reference sequence). V lost 4 bases and J 8 bases, leaving 9 bases between the germline ends. The length of the CDR3 is 12 residues. The CDR3 nucleotides read TGTGCCAGCAGCTCGGTAGCGGATGAGCAGTTCTTC. This encodes CASSSVADEQFF.

The chain couples TRBV7-9 to TRBJ2-5; 8 nucleotides align to TRBD1. CDR1 is SEHNR, CDR2 FQNEAQ, per germline (reference sequence). This CDR3 region has 19 residues. The J segment lost 2 bases and the V segment lost 3 bases, leaving 17 bases of the junction unmatched. The CDR3, as DNA: TGTGCCAGCAGCTTCGAAAGTAATCGTGGACAGGGATATCAAGAGACCCAGTACTTC. It yields the protein CASSFESNRGQGYQETQYF.

The genes are TRBV30 and TRBJ1-1; no clear D. Looked up from germline, CDR1 is GTSNPN and CDR2 is SVGIG (reference sequence). The CDR3 totals 15 residues. With 0 bases removed from V and 0 bases from J, the gap between germline ends came to 11 bases. The CDR3, as DNA: TGTGCCTGGAGTGTTTGGAGTCCGATGAACACTGAAGCTTTCTTT. This codes for CAWSVWSPMNTEAFF. Supplemented by reference TRBV30 and TRBJ1-1, the full variable domain reads SQTIHQWPATLVQPVGSPLSLECTVEGTSNPNLYWYRQAAGRGLQLLFYSVGIGQISSEVPQNLSASRPQDRQFILSSKKLLLSDSGFYLCAWSVWSPMNTEAFFGQGTRLTVV.

This sequence joins TRBV27 and TRBJ2-1, with D hard to call. The CDR3 length is 11 residues. Germline V gene sequence: CDR1 MNHEY, CDR2 SMNVEV (reference sequence). V shed 3 bases and J shed 7 bases, with 4 bases lying between them. The CDR3 DNA sequence: TGTGCCAGCAGTTTCGGGAATGAGCAGTTCTTC. Its protein product is CASSFGNEQFF.

This rearrangement joins TRBV2 to TRBJ2-7; D possibly corresponds to TRBD1 (5 bases). V lost 6 bases and J lost 4, with 16 bases in between. The CDR3 is made up of 14 amino acids. Germline V gene sequence: CDR1 SNHLY, CDR2 FYNNEI. The CDR3 loop reads CASRYDRDSYEQYF. The CDR3, as DNA: TGTGCCAGCAGGTACGACCGAGACAGTTACGAGCAGTACTTC.

The chain has TRBV2 and TRBJ1-5; the D gene is possibly TRBD1 (5 bases). Germline V gene data show CDR1 as SNHLY and CDR2 as FYNNEI. The CDR3 sequence is 14 residues long. V was cut by 6 bases and J by 3 bases, with 12 bases left in between. The CDR3 DNA follows: TGTGCCAGCAGCCGCGACAGCACCAATCAGCCCCAGCATTTT. Translated: CASSRDSTNQPQHF.

V usage is TRBV9 and J usage is TRBJ2-5; D is unresolved. V lost 4 bases and J 5 bases, leaving 12 bases between the germline ends. Germline loops: CDR1 SGDLS, CDR2 YYNGEE. The CDR3 sequence is 13 residues long. This CDR3 reads CASSFAMGETQYF. CDR3 coding DNA: TGTGCCAGCAGCTTTGCAATGGGCGAGACCCAGTACTTC.

The chain recombines TRBV6-6 with TRBJ1-1; unclear D gene. V shed 7 bases and J shed 2 bases, with 11 bases lying between them. There are 13 residues in the CDR3. Germline lookup yields CDR1 MNHNY and CDR2 SVGAGI (reference sequence). As DNA, the CDR3 is TGTGCCAGCACCGACACCCGTAACACTGAAGCTTTCTTT. Protein sequence: CASTDTRNTEAFF.

The chain uses TRBV13 and TRBJ2-5; 8 nucleotides line up with TRBD2. V shed 3 bases and J 0 bases; nucleotides not matched to a gene: 6. Germline V gives CDR1 PRHDT, CDR2 FYEKMQ (reference sequence). The CDR3 contains 16 residues. For the CDR3, the DNA is TGTGCCAGCAGCTTTGGGCTAGCGGGTAACCAAGAGACCCAGTACTTC. Its translation is CASSFGLAGNQETQYF.

This clone was detected once. The chain is built from TRBV5-4 and TRBJ2-7, with 7 bases aligning to TRBD1. V dropped 3 bases and J dropped 2; count of bases not matched to a gene: 8. This CDR3 contains 15 residues. Germline V gene sequence: CDR1 SGHNT, CDR2 YYREEE (reference sequence). The CDR3 reads CASSSGTQGAYEQYF. CDR3 sequence (DNA): TGTGCCAGCAGCTCCGGGACCCAGGGGGCCTACGAGCAGTACTTC.